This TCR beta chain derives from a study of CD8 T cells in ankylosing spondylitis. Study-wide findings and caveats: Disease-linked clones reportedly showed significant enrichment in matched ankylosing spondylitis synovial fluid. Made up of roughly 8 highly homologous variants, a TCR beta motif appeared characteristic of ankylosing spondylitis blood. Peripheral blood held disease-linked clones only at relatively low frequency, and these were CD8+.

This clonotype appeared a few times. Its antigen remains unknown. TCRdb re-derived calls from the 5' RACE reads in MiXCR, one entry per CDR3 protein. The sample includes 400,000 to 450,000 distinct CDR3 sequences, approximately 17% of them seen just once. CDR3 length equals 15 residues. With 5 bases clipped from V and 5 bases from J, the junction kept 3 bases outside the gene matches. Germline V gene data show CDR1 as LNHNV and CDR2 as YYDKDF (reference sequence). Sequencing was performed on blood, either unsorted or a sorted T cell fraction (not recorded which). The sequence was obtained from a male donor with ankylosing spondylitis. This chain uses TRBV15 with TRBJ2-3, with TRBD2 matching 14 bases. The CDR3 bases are TGTGCCACCAGCGGGGGACTAGCGGGAGTAGATACGCAGTATTTT. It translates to CATSGGLAGVDTQYF. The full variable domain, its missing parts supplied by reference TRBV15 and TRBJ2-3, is DAMVIQNPRYQVTQFGKPVTLSCSQTLNHNVMYWYQQKSSQAPKLLFHYYDKDFNNEADTPDNFQSRRPNTSFCFLDIRSPGLGDTAMYLCATSGGLAGVDTQYFGPGTRLTVL.